The next 23 T cell receptor beta chains were all read from a single sample in a study of T-cell memory formation after mild COVID-19. TCRdb independently ran MiXCR on the 5' RACE reads; one entry per CDR3 protein. The sample lists about 340,000 distinct CDR3 sequences; over 13% were seen once. The sequenced sample was PBMCs or a T cell subset sorted from them (not recorded which). Receptors originate from a man younger than 35 who had mild COVID-19 (a few samples of this study predate the infection). Cell type and time point are not known.

Turning to this clonotype: One base away lies a much larger clone, so this may be a sequencing read error. J is TRBJ2-2 and V is TRBV7-6, with D maybe TRBD2 (5 bases). Germline values: CDR1 SGHVS, CDR2 FNYEAQ. CDR3 length: 14 amino acids. As DNA, the CDR3 is TGTGCCAGCAGCTTCCGGTTGGGGTCCGGGGAGCTGATTTTT. The encoded protein is CASSFRLGSGELIF.

CDR3: CASSLSGVDQPQHF. In DNA form, the CDR3 reads TGTGCCAGCAGCTTATCAGGGGTGGATCAGCCCCAGCATTTT. This chain uses TRBV7-2 with TRBJ1-5; D is possibly TRBD1 (6 bases). The CDR3 covers 14 residues. Deletions cut 2 bases from V and 5 bases from J, with 10 bases between. CDR1 SGHTA and CDR2 FQGNSA come from the germline V gene.

The gene calls are TRBV7-7 and TRBJ2-3, with D possibly TRBD2 on 6 matching bases. CDR3 length: 14 residues. Germline V gene data show CDR1 as SSHAT and CDR2 as FNYEAQ (reference sequence). The V gene lost 3 bases and the J gene lost 0 bases, with 7 bases spanning the gap. This chain's CDR3 is CASSFGLSTDTQYF. The DNA for the CDR3 is TGTGCCAGCAGCTTCGGACTAAGCACAGATACGCAGTATTTT.

This clonotype was detected many times. The rearrangement joins TRBV12-3 or TRBV12-4 to TRBJ1-1; D gene ambiguous. This CDR3 region has 14 residues. Trimming shortened V by 4 bases and J by 1 base, and 10 bases separated the two germline ends. CDR3: CASSSADSNTEAFF. The DNA for the CDR3 is TGTGCCAGCAGTTCAGCAGATTCGAACACTGAAGCTTTCTTT.

V usage is TRBV7-2 and J usage is TRBJ2-5; 10 nucleotides match TRBD1. The junction had 5 bases not matched to a gene; V was cut back by 3 bases and J by 4 bases. CDR3 size: 15 residues. Germline CDR1 and CDR2: SGHTA and FQGNSA. This CDR3 is CASSFSGTGAETQYF. The CDR3 coding sequence is TGTGCCAGCAGCTTCTCCGGGACAGGGGCAGAGACCCAGTACTTC.

This clonotype was counted only a few times. The rearrangement uses TRBV6-2 or TRBV6-3 and TRBJ2-3; D is undetermined. V was shortened by 7 bases and J by 2 bases, with 7 bases between the two germline ends. Germline CDR1 is MNHEY and CDR2 is SVGEGT. The CDR3 sequence is 12 residues long. The CDR3 loop reads CASKGSTDTQYF. The CDR3, as DNA: TGTGCCAGCAAGGGATCCACAGATACGCAGTATTTT.

The chain employs TRBV3-1 and TRBJ1-6; TRBD1 might be the D (5 bases). CDR3 size: 16 residues. CDR1 and CDR2 from the germline V gene are LGHDT and YNNKEL (reference sequence). V lost 2 bases, J lost 5 bases, and 13 bases lay in between. The CDR3 here is CASSQSGGGNNSPLHF. Written as DNA, the CDR3 is TGTGCCAGCAGCCAAAGCGGCGGGGGGAATAATTCACCCCTCCACTTT.

This clonotype has only a few counts. The rearrangement links TRBV20-1 to TRBJ2-5, with D unclear. The CDR3 consists of 11 residues. V was clipped by 0 bases and J by 5 bases, with 4 bases between them. Germline V lookup: CDR1 DFQATT, CDR2 SNEGSKA (reference sequence). The CDR3 DNA is TGCAGTGCTAGAGATCTCGAGACCCAGTACTTC. It translates to CSARDLETQYF.

The chain is built from TRBV4-1 and TRBJ2-2; D is unresolved. Deletions cut 1 base from V and 7 bases from J, with 13 bases between. Germline V lookup: CDR1 MGHRA, CDR2 YSYEKL. The CDR3 length is 15 residues. CDR3 in amino acids: CASSQAQAVSGELFF. CDR3 bases: TGCGCCAGCAGCCAAGCTCAGGCGGTGAGCGGGGAGCTGTTTTTT.

This clonotype occurred a few times. This sequence joins TRBV6-5 and TRBJ2-2, with TRBD1 matching 10 bases. V shed 5 bases, J shed 2 bases, and the junction held 11 bases outside the gene matches. Germline CDR1 and CDR2: MNHEY and SVGAGI. This CDR3 has 18 amino acids. This chain's CDR3 is CASSHGGQGQLNTGELFF. For the CDR3, the DNA is TGTGCCAGCAGTCACGGGGGACAGGGGCAGTTAAACACCGGGGAGCTGTTTTTT.

The CDR3 DNA reads TGTGCCAGCAGCTTAAGGAATTCACCCCTCCACTTT. It yields the protein CASSLRNSPLHF. The gene calls are TRBV7-2 and TRBJ1-6; D is ambiguous. V lost 2 bases, J lost 7 bases, and 3 bases lay in between. Germline values: CDR1 SGHTA, CDR2 FQGNSA. The CDR3 sequence is 12 residues long.

This clonotype has more than one count but fewer than ten. V is TRBV5-1 and J is TRBJ2-7, with 9 bases identical to TRBD1. The CDR3 totals 15 residues. V lost 0 bases to trimming and J lost 3 bases; unmatched junction nucleotides: 4. Germline lookup yields CDR1 SGHRS and CDR2 YFSETQ. The CDR3 bases are TGCGCCAGCAGCTTGGGGGGGGACAGGGACTACGAGCAGTACGTC. Protein product: CASSLGGDRDYEQYV.

J is TRBJ1-5 and V is TRBV29-1; perhaps TRBD1 as D (5 bases). V was trimmed by 7 bases and J by 7 bases, leaving 14 bases between them. Germline V lookup: CDR1 SQVTM, CDR2 ANQGSEA. The CDR3 is made up of 12 amino acids. The CDR3 bases are TGCAGCGCCAGGGTAATGGGACAGCCCCAGCATTTT. This codes for CSARVMGQPQHF.

The rearrangement joins TRBV3-1 to TRBJ2-7; D is unclear. CDR3 length: 14 residues. Trimming cost V 4 bases and J 1 base, with 11 bases left between them. Germline V gene sequence: CDR1 LGHDT, CDR2 YNNKEL (reference sequence). The CDR3 nucleotides read TGTGCCAGCAGCCCAACGACGGATTCCTACGAGCAGTACTTC. This codes for CASSPTTDSYEQYF.

This clonotype appeared a few times. The chain uses TRBV20-1 and TRBJ2-4, with 8 positions matching TRBD2. This CDR3 contains 15 residues. The J segment lost 3 bases and the V segment lost 2 bases, leaving 6 bases of the junction unmatched. The V gene's germline CDR1 is DFQATT and CDR2 SNEGSKA (reference sequence). As DNA, the CDR3 is TGCAGTGCTAGAATGTCGGGGGGGGTCAAAAACATTCAGTACTTC. Residues: CSARMSGGVKNIQYF.

In this sample, this clonotype turned up many times. The chain couples TRBV2 to TRBJ2-3; D gene uncertain. Trimming took 0 bases from V and 4 from J, leaving 2 bases between them. This CDR3 contains 12 residues. CDR1 is SNHLY, CDR2 FYNNEI, per germline. Here the CDR3 reads CASSEAPDTQYF. CDR3 in DNA: TGTGCCAGCAGTGAAGCCCCAGATACGCAGTATTTT.

The rearrangement joins TRBV19 to TRBJ1-6, with D possibly TRBD1 on 5 matching bases. Germline-derived CDR1 and CDR2 are LNHDA and SQIVND (reference sequence). Trimming pared 3 bases from V and 9 bases from J, leaving 9 bases between. This CDR3 spans 13 amino acids. The CDR3 sequence is CASSIGGISPLHF. The CDR3 region has the DNA TGTGCCAGTAGTATTGGGGGGATTTCACCCCTCCACTTT.

This clonotype was detected a few times. V gene TRBV12-5 combines with J gene TRBJ1-1; D unclear. The V and J ends lost 5 bases and 3 bases respectively, with 13 bases between them. This CDR3 region has 14 residues. The germline CDR1 and CDR2 sequences are LGHNT and FRNRAP. In nucleotides, the CDR3 is TGTGCTAGTGGTCTTCCCCCGGGGTACACTGAAGCTTTCTTT. This codes for CASGLPPGYTEAFF.

This clonotype was observed a few times. In nucleotides, the CDR3 is TGTGCCATCGGGCAGGGGAAAATGAACACTGAAGCTTTCTTT. This codes for CAIGQGKMNTEAFF. The chain joins TRBV10-3 to TRBJ1-1, with D perhaps TRBD1 (6 bases). Trimming cost V 8 bases and J 0 bases, with 13 bases left between them. The CDR3 runs 14 residues. Germline V gene lookup returns CDR1 ENHRY and CDR2 SYGVKD.

This chain joins TRBV7-2 and TRBJ2-7; D tentatively fits TRBD1 or TRBD2 (5 bases each). This CDR3 comprises 15 residues. V was cut by 0 bases and J by 5 bases, with 14 bases left in between. Germline CDR1 reads SGHTA; CDR2 reads FQGNSA. In nucleotides, the CDR3 is TGTGCCAGCAGCTTAGCTAGCGTAGGGGTGAACGAGCAGTACTTC. This codes for CASSLASVGVNEQYF.

The table lists this clonotype with a few counts. This chain connects TRBV7-9 to TRBJ2-3, with unresolved D. The V end lost 5 bases, the J end lost 11 bases, and 11 bases lay between the germline ends. The CDR3 runs to 11 residues. Germline V gene lookup returns CDR1 SEHNR and CDR2 FQNEAQ (reference sequence). Here the CDR3 DNA reads TGTGCCAGCAGCCCCCTTTACCGGCAGTATTTT. It encodes CASSPLYRQYF.

The V call is TRBV6-2 or TRBV6-3, the J call TRBJ2-3, with TRBD2 identical over 8 bases. Germline CDR1 reads MNHEY; CDR2 reads SVGEGT. CDR3 size: 15 residues. The junction had 11 bases not matched to a gene; V was cut back by 6 bases and J by 6 bases. The DNA for the CDR3 is TGTGCCAGCAGGGACGGTGCGGGGGGCGCGGATACGCAGTATTTT. Amino acids: CASRDGAGGADTQYF.

This clonotype has a handful of counts. The rearrangement uses TRBV5-1 and TRBJ1-1; no reliable D call. CDR3 size: 15 residues. The V and J ends lost 2 bases and 2 bases respectively, with 13 bases between them. Germline V gene data show CDR1 as SGHRS and CDR2 as YFSETQ. In DNA, the CDR3 is TGCGCCAGCAGCTTACGGAAGGTAGGAAACACTGAAGCTTTCTTT. Its translation is CASSLRKVGNTEAFF.